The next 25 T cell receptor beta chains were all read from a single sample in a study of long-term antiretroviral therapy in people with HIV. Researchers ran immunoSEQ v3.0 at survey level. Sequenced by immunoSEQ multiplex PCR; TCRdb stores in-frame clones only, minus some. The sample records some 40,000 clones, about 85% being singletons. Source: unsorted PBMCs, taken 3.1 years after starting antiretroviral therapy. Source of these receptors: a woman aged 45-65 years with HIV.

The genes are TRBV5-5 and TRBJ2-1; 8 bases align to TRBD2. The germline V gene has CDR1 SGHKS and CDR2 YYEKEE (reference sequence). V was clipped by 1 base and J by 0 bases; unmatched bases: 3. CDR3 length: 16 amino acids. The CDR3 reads CASSLTSGSSYNEQFF. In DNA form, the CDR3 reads TGTGCCAGCAGCTTGACTAGCGGAAGCTCCTACAATGAGCAGTTCTTC.

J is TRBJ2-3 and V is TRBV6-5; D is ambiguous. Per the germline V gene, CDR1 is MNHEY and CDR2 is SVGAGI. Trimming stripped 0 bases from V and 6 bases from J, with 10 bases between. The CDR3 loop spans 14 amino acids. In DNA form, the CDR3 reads TGTGCCAGCAGTTACTCGCAGGCTACTGATACGCAGTATTTT. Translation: CASSYSQATDTQYF.

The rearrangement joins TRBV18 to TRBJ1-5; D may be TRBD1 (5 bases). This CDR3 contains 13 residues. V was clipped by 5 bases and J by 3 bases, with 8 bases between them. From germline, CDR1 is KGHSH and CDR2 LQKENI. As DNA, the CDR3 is TGTGCCAGCTCAGGGGACGACAATCAGCCCCAGCATTTT. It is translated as CASSGDDNQPQHF. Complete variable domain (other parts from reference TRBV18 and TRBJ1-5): NAGVMQNPRHLVRRRGQEARLRCSPMKGHSHVYWYRQLPEEGLKFMVYLQKENIIDESGMPKERFSAEFPKEGPSILRIQQVVRGDSAAYFCASSGDDNQPQHFGDGTRLSIL.

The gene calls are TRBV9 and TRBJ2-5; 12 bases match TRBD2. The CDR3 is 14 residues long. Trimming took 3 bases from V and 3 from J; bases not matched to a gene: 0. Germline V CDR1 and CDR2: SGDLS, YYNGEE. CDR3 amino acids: CASSGTSGEETQYF. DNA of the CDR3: TGTGCCAGCAGCGGGACTAGCGGGGAAGAGACCCAGTACTTC.

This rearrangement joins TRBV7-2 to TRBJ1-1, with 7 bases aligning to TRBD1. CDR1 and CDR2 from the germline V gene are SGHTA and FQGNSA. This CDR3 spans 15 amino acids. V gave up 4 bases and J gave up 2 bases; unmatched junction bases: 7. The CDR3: CASSSQGVINTEAFF. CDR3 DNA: TGTGCCAGCAGCTCGCAGGGGGTGATAAACACTGAAGCTTTCTTT.

In nucleotides, the CDR3 is TGTGCCAGCACTAACATCGGGGGCAGAGGCTACACCTTC. Protein sequence: CASTNIGGRGYTF. V and J are TRBV6-5 and TRBJ1-2, with a tentative D call TRBD1 (6 bases). V dropped 7 bases and J dropped 8 bases, with 17 bases sitting between them. This CDR3 comprises 13 residues. The germline V gene has CDR1 MNHEY and CDR2 SVGAGI.

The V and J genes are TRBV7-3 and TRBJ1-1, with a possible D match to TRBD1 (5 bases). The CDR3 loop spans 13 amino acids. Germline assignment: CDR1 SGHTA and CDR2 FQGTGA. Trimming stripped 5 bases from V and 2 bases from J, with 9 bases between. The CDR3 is CASSIDRNTEAFF. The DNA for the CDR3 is TGTGCCAGCAGCATTGACAGAAACACTGAAGCTTTCTTT. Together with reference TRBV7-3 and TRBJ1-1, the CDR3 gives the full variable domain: GAGVSQTPSNKVTEKGKYVELRCDPISGHTALYWYRQSLGQGPEFLIYFQGTGAADDSGLPNDRFFAVRPEGSVSTLKIQRTERGDSAVYLCASSIDRNTEAFFGQGTRLTVV.

The CDR3 is CASQTGTKNIQYF. The CDR3 nucleotides are TGTGCCAGCCAGACAGGGACCAAAAACATTCAGTACTTC. This chain connects TRBV30 to TRBJ2-4; TRBD1 agrees at 7 bases. Germline values: CDR1 GTSNPN, CDR2 SVGIG (reference sequence). The CDR3 runs to 13 residues. Unmatched junction bases numbered 6, after V lost 8 bases and J lost 2 bases.

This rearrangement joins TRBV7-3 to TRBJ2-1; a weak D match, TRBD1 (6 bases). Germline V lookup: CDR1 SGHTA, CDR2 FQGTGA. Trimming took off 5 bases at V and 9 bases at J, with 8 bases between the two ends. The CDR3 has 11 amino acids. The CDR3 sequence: CASSIGGEQFF. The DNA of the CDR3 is TGTGCCAGCAGCATAGGGGGTGAGCAGTTCTTC.

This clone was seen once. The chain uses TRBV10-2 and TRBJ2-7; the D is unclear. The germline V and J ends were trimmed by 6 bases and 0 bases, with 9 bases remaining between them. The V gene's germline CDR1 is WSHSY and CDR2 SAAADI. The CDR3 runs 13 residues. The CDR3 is CASSYYSSYEQYF. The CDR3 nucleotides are TGCGCCAGCAGCTACTATAGCTCCTACGAGCAGTACTTC.

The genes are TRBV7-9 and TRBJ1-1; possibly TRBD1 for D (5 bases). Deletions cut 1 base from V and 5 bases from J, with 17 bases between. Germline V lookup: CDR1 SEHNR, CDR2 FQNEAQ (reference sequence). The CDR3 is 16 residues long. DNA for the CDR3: TGTGCCAGCAGCTTAGGCCCAGGGTGGAAGCAAACTGAAGCTTTCTTT. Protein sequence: CASSLGPGWKQTEAFF.

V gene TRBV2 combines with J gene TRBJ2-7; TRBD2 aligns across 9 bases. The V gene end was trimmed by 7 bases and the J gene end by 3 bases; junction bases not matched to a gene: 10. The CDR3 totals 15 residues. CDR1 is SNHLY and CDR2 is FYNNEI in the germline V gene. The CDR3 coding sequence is TGTGCCAGCAATCCAAGGACTAGCGCTAACTACGAGCAGTACTTC. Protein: CASNPRTSANYEQYF.

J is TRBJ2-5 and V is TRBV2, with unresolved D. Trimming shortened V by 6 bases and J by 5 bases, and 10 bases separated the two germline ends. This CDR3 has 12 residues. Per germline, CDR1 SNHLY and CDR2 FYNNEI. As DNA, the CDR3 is TGTGCCAGCAGAGAAACCGGGGAGACCCAGTACTTC. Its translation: CASRETGETQYF.

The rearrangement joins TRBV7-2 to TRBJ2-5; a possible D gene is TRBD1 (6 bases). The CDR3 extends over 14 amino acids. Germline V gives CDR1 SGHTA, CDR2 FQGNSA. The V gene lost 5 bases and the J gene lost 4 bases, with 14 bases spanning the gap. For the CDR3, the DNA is TGTGCCAGCAGCGTCGGCAGGGGCGGAGAGACCCAGTACTTC. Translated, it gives CASSVGRGGETQYF.

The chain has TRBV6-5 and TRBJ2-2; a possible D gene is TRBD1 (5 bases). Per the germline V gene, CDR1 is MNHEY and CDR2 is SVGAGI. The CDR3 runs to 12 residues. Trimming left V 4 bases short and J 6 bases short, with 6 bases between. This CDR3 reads CASSFRAGELFF. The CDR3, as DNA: TGTGCCAGCAGTTTCAGGGCCGGGGAGCTGTTTTTT.

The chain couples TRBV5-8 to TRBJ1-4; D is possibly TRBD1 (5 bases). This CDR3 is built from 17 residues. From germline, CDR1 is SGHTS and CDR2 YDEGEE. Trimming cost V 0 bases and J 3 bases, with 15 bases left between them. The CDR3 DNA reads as TGTGCCAGCAGCTTGGGTTTTCGTGGGGGGTCTAATGAAAAACTGTTTTTT. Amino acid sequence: CASSLGFRGGSNEKLFF. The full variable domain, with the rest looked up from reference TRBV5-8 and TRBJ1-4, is EAGVTQSPTHLIKTRGQQATLRCSPISGHTSVYWYQQALGLGLQFLLWYDEGEERNRGNFPPRFSGRQFPNYSSELNVNALELEDSALYLCASSLGFRGGSNEKLFFGSGTQLSVL.

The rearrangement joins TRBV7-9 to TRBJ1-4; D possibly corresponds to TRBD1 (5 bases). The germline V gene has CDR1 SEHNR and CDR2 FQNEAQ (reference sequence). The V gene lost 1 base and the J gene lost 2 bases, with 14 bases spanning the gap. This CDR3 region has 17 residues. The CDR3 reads CASSLGGRGETNEKLFF. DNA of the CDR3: TGTGCCAGCAGCTTAGGGGGACGTGGAGAGACTAATGAAAAACTGTTTTTT.

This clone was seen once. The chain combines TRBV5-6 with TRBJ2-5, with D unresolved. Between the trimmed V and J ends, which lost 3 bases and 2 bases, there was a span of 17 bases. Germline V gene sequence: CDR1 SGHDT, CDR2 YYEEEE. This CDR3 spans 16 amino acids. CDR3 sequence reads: CASSYRLWEGQETQYF. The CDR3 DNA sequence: TGTGCCAGCAGCTACCGTCTCTGGGAAGGGCAAGAGACCCAGTACTTC.

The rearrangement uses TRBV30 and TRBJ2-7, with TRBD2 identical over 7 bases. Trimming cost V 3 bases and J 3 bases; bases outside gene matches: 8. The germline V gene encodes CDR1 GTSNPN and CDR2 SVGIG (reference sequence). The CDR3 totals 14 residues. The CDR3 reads CAWSPSGEGYEQYF. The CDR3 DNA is TGTGCCTGGAGCCCCTCGGGGGAGGGCTACGAGCAGTACTTC.

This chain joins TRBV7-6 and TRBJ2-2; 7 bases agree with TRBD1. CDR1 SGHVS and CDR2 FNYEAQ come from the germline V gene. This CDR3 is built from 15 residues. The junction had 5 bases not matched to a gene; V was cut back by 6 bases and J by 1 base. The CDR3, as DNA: TGTGCCAGCAGGGAGCGGACAGGGAACACCGGGGAGCTGTTTTTT. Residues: CASRERTGNTGELFF.

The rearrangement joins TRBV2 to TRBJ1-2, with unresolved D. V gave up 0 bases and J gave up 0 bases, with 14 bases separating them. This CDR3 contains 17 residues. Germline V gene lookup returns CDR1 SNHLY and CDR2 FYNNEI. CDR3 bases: TGTGCCAGCAGTGAAGCCCCCAGACAACACGCTAACTATGGCTACACCTTC. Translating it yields CASSEAPRQHANYGYTF.

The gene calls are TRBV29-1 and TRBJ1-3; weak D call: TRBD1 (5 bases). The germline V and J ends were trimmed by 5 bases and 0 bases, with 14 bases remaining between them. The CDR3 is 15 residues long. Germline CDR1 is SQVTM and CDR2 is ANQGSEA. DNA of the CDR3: TGCAGCGTTCCCCGGGGCCCCAGCTCTGGAAACACCATATATTTT. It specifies CSVPRGPSSGNTIYF.

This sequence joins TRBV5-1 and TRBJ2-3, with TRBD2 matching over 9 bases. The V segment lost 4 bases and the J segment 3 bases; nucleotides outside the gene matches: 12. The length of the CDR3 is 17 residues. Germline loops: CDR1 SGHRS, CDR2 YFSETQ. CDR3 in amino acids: CASSTQGLARTTDTQYF. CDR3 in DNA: TGCGCCAGCAGCACTCAAGGACTAGCGCGGACTACAGATACGCAGTATTTT.

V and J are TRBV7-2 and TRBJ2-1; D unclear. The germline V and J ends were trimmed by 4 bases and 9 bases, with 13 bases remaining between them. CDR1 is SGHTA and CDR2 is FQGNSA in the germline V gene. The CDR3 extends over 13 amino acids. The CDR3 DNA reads TGTGCCAGCAGCTCTATCGACCTGGGTGAGCAGTTCTTC. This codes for CASSSIDLGEQFF.

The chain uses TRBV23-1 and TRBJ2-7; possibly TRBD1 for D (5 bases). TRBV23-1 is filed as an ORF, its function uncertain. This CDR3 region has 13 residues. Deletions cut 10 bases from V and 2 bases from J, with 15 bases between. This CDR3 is CATYSDSAYEQYF. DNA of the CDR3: TGCGCCACCTACTCAGACAGTGCCTACGAGCAGTACTTC.